The entry below gives a single T cell receptor beta chain sequence along with its context. At one boundary the junction diverges from the germline segment, which might be a read error. The CDR3 spans 14 residues. Per germline, CDR1 SGHKS and CDR2 YYEKEE (reference sequence). TCRalpha and TCRbeta libraries were amplified separately by semi-nested PCR with TRAC or TRBC reverse primers. Using its own MiXCR run on the 5' RACE reads, TCRdb lists one record per CDR3 protein. The table records about 5,600 distinct CDR3 sequences, roughly 32% of them present only once. This entry belongs to a study of T cells generated in artificial thymic organoids. These are blood naive CD8 T cells, sorted CD3+TCRalphabeta+CD8+CD45RO-CCR7+.

The source is a human donor who gave cord blood stem cells for thymic organoid culture, a cardiac surgery patient who gave postnatal thymus, or a blood donor (not recorded which). V is TRBV5-5 and J is TRBJ1-6; TRBD1 aligns across 8 bases. Sequenced sample: naive CD8+ T cells from blood. As for subset: CD3+TCRalphabeta+CD8SP T cells; for blood, CD45RO-CCR7+ naive CD8+ T cells. CDR3 sequence (DNA): TGTGCCGGCAGCTTGGTACAGGGGGATTCACCCCTCCACTTT. This codes for CAGSLVQGDSPLHF.